The 19 T cell receptor beta chains below come from one sample, sequenced in a study of cytomegalovirus exposure and HLA in healthy donors. A multiplex PCR was run with 60 Vbeta primers and 13 Jbeta primers. Sequenced by immunoSEQ multiplex PCR; TCRdb stores in-frame clones only, minus some. Here the sample spans 25,000 to 35,000 clones, just under 90% being singletons. Sequenced sample: PBMCs. These TCRs come from a boy younger than 18 in good health and CMV-seronegative.

This clone was observed a single time. The chain is built from TRBV19 and TRBJ1-3, with D possibly being TRBD1 (5 bases). This CDR3 has 17 residues. CDR1 is LNHDA and CDR2 is SQIVND in the germline V gene (reference sequence). The ends were cut back, 3 bases at V and 0 bases at J, with 15 bases in the middle. CDR3: CASSMLGRMISGNTIYF. The CDR3 DNA is TGTGCCAGTAGTATGCTGGGGCGGATGATCTCTGGAAACACCATATATTTT.

This clone is labeled as medium-sized (0.01 to 0.1%). The chain carries TRBV25-1 and TRBJ2-7, with 10 bases aligning to TRBD1. The CDR3 runs 14 residues. The trim removed 4 bases at V and 3 bases at J, leaving 3 bases unmatched. The germline V gene encodes CDR1 MGHDK and CDR2 SYGVNS. As DNA, the CDR3 is TGTGCCAGCAGTGGGGGACAGGGGATCTACGAGCAGTACTTC. Protein sequence: CASSGGQGIYEQYF.

This chain connects TRBV28 to TRBJ2-5; TRBD1 agrees at 7 bases. The CDR3 is 14 residues long. Losses at the gene ends were 2 bases for V and 7 bases for J; bases not matched to a gene: 7. Germline lookup yields CDR1 MDHEN and CDR2 SYDVKM. CDR3 DNA sequence: TGTGCCAGCAGTTTAGAACAGGGGTACGGGACCCAGTACTTC. It translates to CASSLEQGYGTQYF.

V gene TRBV7-8 combines with J gene TRBJ1-2; weak D call: TRBD1 (6 bases). The V end lost 3 bases, the J end lost 8 bases, and 10 bases lay between the germline ends. The CDR3 length is 12 residues. In germline, CDR1 is SGHVS, CDR2 FQNEAQ. CDR3 sequence: CASSFRGEGYTF. The CDR3 coding sequence is TGTGCCAGCAGCTTCAGGGGTGAAGGCTACACCTTC.

The chain couples TRBV18 to TRBJ2-3, with D possibly being TRBD1 (6 bases). The V end lost 3 bases, the J end lost 3 bases, and 7 bases lay between the germline ends. CDR3 size: 13 residues. Looked up from germline, CDR1 is KGHSH and CDR2 is LQKENI. The CDR3, as DNA: TGTGCCAGCTCACCCCAGGGGACAGATACGCAGTATTTT. Translated: CASSPQGTDTQYF.

The chain links TRBV18 to TRBJ1-4; TRBD1 might be the D (6 bases). CDR3 size: 13 residues. Looked up from germline, CDR1 is KGHSH and CDR2 is LQKENI. V was trimmed by 3 bases and J by 7 bases, leaving 9 bases between them. CDR3 bases: TGTGCCAGCTCACCTCGACAGGTTGAAAAACTGTTTTTT. Protein product: CASSPRQVEKLFF. The variable domain in full, completed from reference TRBV18 and TRBJ1-4, reads NAGVMQNPRHLVRRRGQEARLRCSPMKGHSHVYWYRQLPEEGLKFMVYLQKENIIDESGMPKERFSAEFPKEGPSILRIQQVVRGDSAAYFCASSPRQVEKLFFGSGTQLSVL.

The chain employs TRBV30 and TRBJ2-6; D is undetermined. V was trimmed by 2 bases and J by 12 bases, leaving 11 bases between them. The CDR3 has 12 amino acids. CDR1 GTSNPN and CDR2 SVGIG come from the germline V gene (reference sequence). As DNA, the CDR3 is TGTGCCTGGAGTTTGGCGACTGTCGTCCTGACTTTC. Amino acids: CAWSLATVVLTF.

Turning to this clone: As the CDR3 is not closed by the conserved phenylalanine or tryptophan, this likely results from a read error. The limits of the CDR3 on the DNA are not certain, so only TCRdb's listed CDR3 is given. V usage is TRBV7-9 and J usage is TRBJ2-7; whether TRBD2, the table's D call, matches the DNA was not checked. The CDR3 is made up of 13 amino acids, end residues included. Germline values: CDR1 SEHNR, CDR2 FQNEAQ (reference sequence). The CDR3 loop reads CASSSPTSGTSPG.

This clone occurred a few times. This chain links TRBV7-9 with TRBJ2-4; 14 bases align to TRBD2. J gave up 7 bases and V 5 bases, and 13 bases lay outside the gene matches. The CDR3 is 18 amino acids. The germline V gene encodes CDR1 SEHNR and CDR2 FQNEAQ (reference sequence). The CDR3 region has the DNA TGTGCCAGCAGCGCCCTGACTAGCGGGGGGGCCCCGGTGAACATTCAGTACTTC. Translating it yields CASSALTSGGAPVNIQYF.

This clone was observed a single time. The rearrangement links TRBV7-8 to TRBJ1-2; TRBD1 matches 12 bases. The germline gives CDR1 SGHVS, CDR2 FQNEAQ. There are 14 residues in the CDR3. The junction had 2 bases not matched to a gene; V was cut back by 5 bases and J by 4 bases. DNA for the CDR3: TGTGCCAGCAGCGAGGGACAGGGGGCCTATGGCTACACCTTC. This sequence encodes CASSEGQGAYGYTF. The full variable domain, with the rest looked up from reference TRBV7-8 and TRBJ1-2, is GAGVSQSPRYKVAKRGQDVALRCDPISGHVSLFWYQQALGQGPEFLTYFQNEAQLDKSGLPSDRFFAERPEGSVSTLKIQRTQQEDSAVYLCASSEGQGAYGYTFGSGTRLTVV.

The chain couples TRBV11-2 to TRBJ2-2, with D possibly TRBD1 on 5 matching bases. The germline V and J ends were trimmed by 5 bases and 6 bases, with 7 bases remaining between them. The CDR3 sequence is 12 residues long. Germline assignment: CDR1 SGHAT and CDR2 FQNNGV. CDR3 DNA sequence: TGTGCCAGCAGCCAACAGGCCGGGGAGCTGTTTTTT. This encodes CASSQQAGELFF. The variable domain in full, with the rest retrieved from reference TRBV11-2 and TRBJ2-2, is EAGVAQSPRYKIIEKRQSVAFWCNPISGHATLYWYQQILGQGPKLLIQFQNNGVVDDSQLPKDRFSAERLKGVDSTLKIQPAKLEDSAVYLCASSQQAGELFFGEGSRLTVL.

This clone was observed a single time. CDR3 coding DNA: TGTGCCAGCAGCGCCTACGGCGCCTCGGGCGAGCAGTACTTC. Its protein is CASSAYGASGEQYF. The genes are TRBV6-1 and TRBJ2-7, with D uncertain. The CDR3 is 14 amino acids. In germline, CDR1 is MNHNS, CDR2 SASEGT. Trimming took 6 bases from V and 6 from J, leaving 18 bases between them.

The V call is TRBV14, the J call TRBJ1-1; a possible D gene is TRBD1 (6 bases). Germline CDR1 SGHDN, CDR2 FVKESK. Trimming shortened V by 4 bases and J by 5 bases, and 20 bases separated the two germline ends. The CDR3 is made up of 16 amino acids. The CDR3 here is CASSPLGGGVKTEAFF. The CDR3 bases are TGTGCCAGCAGCCCGTTAGGCGGGGGCGTTAAGACTGAAGCTTTCTTT.

This clone appeared once. The chain employs TRBV6-4 and TRBJ2-1, with D maybe TRBD2 (6 bases). The CDR3 length is 13 residues. The germline gives CDR1 MRHNA, CDR2 SNTAGT. V gave up 3 bases and J gave up 5 bases, with 8 bases separating them. The CDR3 here is CASSDGTHNEQFF. The CDR3 bases are TGTGCCAGCAGTGATGGGACTCACAATGAGCAGTTCTTC.

The V and J genes are TRBV7-3 and TRBJ1-6; D is uncertain. The CDR3 extends over 13 amino acids. Germline CDR1 SGHTA, CDR2 FQGTGA. Trimming removed 5 bases from V and 3 bases from J, with 5 bases in between. The CDR3 is CASSRDYNSPLHF. The DNA of the CDR3 is TGTGCCAGCAGCCGGGACTATAATTCACCCCTCCACTTT.

The V call is TRBV27, the J call TRBJ2-7, with no clear D. The V gene lost 3 bases and the J gene lost 4 bases, with 10 bases spanning the gap. In germline, CDR1 is MNHEY, CDR2 SMNVEV (reference sequence). The CDR3 is 13 residues long. The CDR3, as DNA: TGTGCCAGCAGTTTCCAGACTGGGTACGAGCAGTACTTC. Translating gives CASSFQTGYEQYF.

The genes are TRBV30 and TRBJ2-7; 7 nucleotides line up with TRBD1. The CDR3 sequence is 15 residues long. Germline V CDR1 and CDR2: GTSNPN, SVGIG (reference sequence). V was pared by 0 bases and J by 3 bases, with 8 bases of the junction left unmatched. CDR3 residues: CAWSVIQGNDYEQYF. The CDR3 region has the DNA TGTGCCTGGAGTGTGATACAGGGGAACGACTACGAGCAGTACTTC.

Comments on this clone: Germline is not matched at one junction end, which may reflect a read error. J is TRBJ2-1 and V is TRBV7-6; a possible D gene is TRBD1 (6 bases). From germline, CDR1 is SGHVS and CDR2 FNYEAQ. The CDR3 runs to 15 residues. CDR3 region: CASSLLQGTYNKQFF. In DNA, the CDR3 is TGTGCCAGCAGCTTATTACAGGGAACCTACAATAAGCAGTTCTTC.

The chain joins TRBV2 to TRBJ2-5; D unclear. The CDR3 has 12 amino acids. Germline CDR1 SNHLY, CDR2 FYNNEI. With 6 bases removed from V and 0 bases from J, the gap between germline ends came to 5 bases. The CDR3 spells CASREYQETQYF. The DNA of the CDR3 is TGTGCCAGCAGGGAGTACCAAGAGACCCAGTACTTC.